Below are 13 T cell receptor beta chains sequenced from a single sample in a study of post-analysis software for immune sequencing data. Whole-study findings and limits: Comparison of patients with controls showed a handful of TRBV segments more frequent in patients, TRBV5-6, TRBV5-1 and TRBV20-1 among them.

Their specific antigens are unknown. The TCR beta cDNA libraries contained unique molecular identifiers. TCRdb re-derived calls from the PCR reads in MiXCR, one entry per CDR3 protein. The sample holds hundreds of thousands of distinct CDR3 sequences, about 60% seen once. Sequencing input: blood. These TCRs come from a girl aged 2 to 10 with multiple sclerosis.

The chain is built from TRBV12-3 or TRBV12-4 and TRBJ2-7, with a possible D match to TRBD1 (7 bases). This CDR3 region has 14 residues. V was cut by 5 bases and J by 5 bases, with 16 bases left in between. CDR3 loop: CASSRMPGGHEQYF. DNA of the CDR3: TGTGCCAGCAGTAGGATGCCAGGGGGGCACGAGCAGTACTTC.

The V call is TRBV7-2, the J call TRBJ1-5; no clear D gene. V lost 3 bases and J lost 4, with 10 bases in between. From germline, CDR1 is SGHTA and CDR2 FQGNSA. The CDR3 length is 14 residues. CDR3 loop: CASSLRTANQPQHF. For the CDR3, the DNA is TGTGCCAGCAGCTTGAGGACGGCGAATCAGCCCCAGCATTTT. Complete variable domain (other parts from reference TRBV7-2 and TRBJ1-5): GAGVSQSPSNKVTEKGKDVELRCDPISGHTALYWYRQSLGQGLEFLIYFQGNSAPDKSGLPSDRFSAERTGGSVSTLTIQRTQQEDSAVYLCASSLRTANQPQHFGDGTRLSIL.

In this sample, this clonotype turned up many times. The genes are TRBV20-1 and TRBJ2-7; 9 bases match TRBD1. Per germline, CDR1 DFQATT and CDR2 SNEGSKA (reference sequence). The CDR3 extends over 15 amino acids. V lost 6 bases, J lost 5 bases, and 14 bases stayed unmatched. In DNA, the CDR3 is TGCAGTGCCACCCGCCCGGACAGGGGATTGAACGAGCAGTACTTC. As protein: CSATRPDRGLNEQYF.

This clonotype was observed a single time. The rearrangement uses TRBV5-1 and TRBJ2-1; D is unresolved. There are 14 residues in the CDR3. The germline CDR1 and CDR2 sequences are SGHRS and YFSETQ. The V gene lost 0 bases and the J gene lost 5 bases, with 9 bases spanning the gap. The CDR3 region is CASSLAVPNNEQFF. CDR3 sequence (DNA): TGCGCCAGCAGCTTGGCCGTCCCTAACAATGAGCAGTTCTTC.

Remarks on this clonotype: Its ends do not fully match the called genes, so a read error is possible. The rearrangement uses TRBV29-1 and TRBJ1-4; the D is unclear. CDR1 is SQVTM and CDR2 is ANQGSEA in the germline V gene. This CDR3 region has 12 residues. The DNA of the CDR3 is TGCAGCGTTGGCGCAACTAATGAAAAACGGTTTTTT. Its translation: CSVGATNEKRFF.

A few counts support this clonotype. The chain employs TRBV6-4 and TRBJ1-2, with 9 bases aligning to TRBD1. Germline values: CDR1 MRHNA, CDR2 SNTAGT. This CDR3 contains 14 residues. With V trimmed by 9 bases and J by 2 bases, 7 bases remained unmatched. CDR3: CARPTGQGNYGYTF. As DNA, the CDR3 is TGTGCCAGGCCTACCGGACAGGGGAACTATGGCTACACCTTC.

The rearrangement joins TRBV30 to TRBJ1-2; D is possibly TRBD1 (5 bases). Deletions cut 2 bases from V and 5 bases from J, with 12 bases between. Germline V CDR1 and CDR2: GTSNPN, SVGIG (reference sequence). The CDR3 is made up of 13 amino acids. The CDR3 sequence: CAWSSGTDYGYTF. The CDR3 DNA reads as TGTGCCTGGAGTTCCGGGACGGATTATGGCTACACCTTC.

The rearrangement joins TRBV5-1 to TRBJ2-1, with 12 bases matching TRBD2. CDR3 length: 15 amino acids. V trimming: 4 bases; J trimming: 7 bases; junction bases outside the gene matches: 6. CDR1 and CDR2 from the germline V gene are SGHRS and YFSETQ. Here the CDR3 DNA reads TGCGCCAGCAGCCTGACTAGCGGGAGTCAAAATGAGCAGTTCTTC. Its translation: CASSLTSGSQNEQFF. Together with reference TRBV5-1 and TRBJ2-1, the CDR3 gives the full variable domain: KAGVTQTPRYLIKTRGQQVTLSCSPISGHRSVSWYQQTPGQGLQFLFEYFSETQRNKGNFPGRFSGRQFSNSRSEMNVSTLELGDSALYLCASSLTSGSQNEQFFGPGTRLTVL.

The J gene is TRBJ2-6, the V gene TRBV7-2; tentatively, D is TRBD2 (5 bases). The CDR3 is 17 residues long. V was cut by 1 base and J by 0 bases, with 10 bases left in between. The germline V gene has CDR1 SGHTA and CDR2 FQGNSA. The CDR3 is CASSLVGSGSGANVLTF. For the CDR3, the DNA is TGTGCCAGCAGCTTAGTGGGCAGCGGCTCTGGGGCCAACGTCCTGACTTTC.

V usage is TRBV10-3 and J usage is TRBJ2-2; D is unclear. The V end lost 4 bases, the J end lost 5 bases, and 14 bases lay between the germline ends. Germline V gene lookup returns CDR1 ENHRY and CDR2 SYGVKD. CDR3 length equals 15 residues. This CDR3 is CAISGAQLGTGELFF. The CDR3 DNA is TGTGCCATCAGTGGGGCACAGTTGGGGACCGGGGAGCTGTTTTTT.

This rearrangement joins TRBV7-2 to TRBJ1-1, with D unresolved. Germline loops: CDR1 SGHTA, CDR2 FQGNSA. Trimming removed 1 base from V and 0 bases from J, with 9 bases in between. The CDR3 is 15 residues long. CDR3 residues: CASSLDPRMNTEAFF. CDR3 DNA sequence: TGTGCCAGCAGCTTAGACCCTAGGATGAACACTGAAGCTTTCTTT.

This clonotype was picked up one time. The gene calls are TRBV2 and TRBJ1-5; possible D gene TRBD1, 6 bases. Germline assignment: CDR1 SNHLY and CDR2 FYNNEI. Trimming took off 7 bases at V and 6 bases at J, with 16 bases between the two ends. This CDR3 has 14 amino acids. CDR3 in amino acids: CASIPRGGGQPQHF. In DNA form, the CDR3 reads TGTGCCAGCATTCCAAGGGGGGGAGGTCAGCCCCAGCATTTT.

The chain is built from TRBV6-1 and TRBJ1-5; D perhaps matches TRBD1 (6 bases). In germline, CDR1 is MNHNS, CDR2 SASEGT. This CDR3 is 16 amino acids long. Trimming took 4 bases from V and 4 from J, leaving 17 bases between them. Written as DNA, the CDR3 is TGTGCCAGCAGTGCCCTAAACAGGGCCCCAAATCAGCCCCAGCATTTT. Translated, it gives CASSALNRAPNQPQHF.